These 21 T cell receptor beta chains share one sample of origin, sequenced in a study of cytomegalovirus exposure and HLA in healthy donors. Sequencing was performed with immunoSEQ multiplex PCR; in TCRdb, only in-frame clones are kept and a portion is missing. In the table there are approximately 120,000 clones, approximately 95% of which are singletons. Sequencing was performed on PBMCs. The receptors were gathered from a young man in good health and CMV-seronegative.

The chain is built from TRBV4-1 and TRBJ2-3; the match to TRBD2 covers 9 bases. The CDR3 contains 16 residues. CDR1 MGHRA and CDR2 YSYEKL come from the germline V gene. V lost 5 bases to trimming and J lost 0 bases; unmatched junction nucleotides: 6. The CDR3 sequence is CASSSRLAASTDTQYF. The DNA of the CDR3 is TGCGCCAGCAGCTCCCGACTAGCGGCTAGCACAGATACGCAGTATTTT.

The chain is built from TRBV19 and TRBJ2-5, with 7 nucleotides matching TRBD2. CDR1 and CDR2 (germline): LNHDA, SQIVND (reference sequence). The CDR3 extends over 16 amino acids. With 6 bases clipped from V and 5 bases from J, the junction kept 15 bases outside the gene matches. The CDR3 here is CASSPIVPSGGETQYF. In nucleotides, the CDR3 is TGTGCCAGTAGCCCTATTGTACCTAGCGGAGGGGAGACCCAGTACTTC.

Of note for this clone: At one of its ends the junction is not consistent with the germline gene, which may arise from a read error. V and J are TRBV11-3 and TRBJ2-1; TRBD1 matches at 8 bases. Germline values: CDR1 SGHNT, CDR2 YENEEA. This CDR3 region has 14 residues. The CDR3 coding sequence is TGTGCCAGCAACTTAAGACAGGGGCCCAATGAGCAGTTCTTC. It encodes CASNLRQGPNEQFF.

The V call is TRBV28, the J call TRBJ2-3, with unresolved D. This CDR3 comprises 14 residues. Germline CDR1 is MDHEN and CDR2 is SYDVKM. The germline V and J ends were trimmed by 3 bases and 0 bases, with 7 bases remaining between them. The CDR3 here is CASSLFRSTDTQYF. CDR3 sequence (DNA): TGTGCCAGCAGTTTGTTTCGGAGCACAGATACGCAGTATTTT.

This sequence joins TRBV30 and TRBJ2-7; D is ambiguous. Trimming removed 0 bases at V and 5 bases at J, with 11 bases between. CDR1 GTSNPN and CDR2 SVGIG come from the germline V gene (reference sequence). This CDR3 comprises 13 residues. The chain's CDR3 is CAWSVRGAHEQYF. CDR3 nucleotides: TGTGCCTGGAGTGTACGCGGTGCACACGAGCAGTACTTC.

The V gene is TRBV9, the J gene TRBJ2-3; D possibly corresponds to TRBD2 (6 bases). Germline V gene lookup returns CDR1 SGDLS and CDR2 YYNGEE. The CDR3 totals 13 residues. Trimming pared 3 bases from V and 6 bases from J, leaving 11 bases between. The CDR3 coding sequence is TGTGCCAGCAGCGGGGGGGAGGCGGATACGCAGTATTTT. Amino acids: CASSGGEADTQYF. The full variable domain, rest sourced from reference TRBV9 and TRBJ2-3, is DSGVTQTPKHLITATGQRVTLRCSPRSGDLSVYWYQQSLDQGLQFLIQYYNGEERAKGNILERFSAQQFPDLHSELNLSSLELGDSALYFCASSGGEADTQYFGPGTRLTVL.

The chain couples TRBV28 to TRBJ1-4; 9 bases map to TRBD1. The germline V gene encodes CDR1 MDHEN and CDR2 SYDVKM. The CDR3 loop spans 15 amino acids. V gave up 7 bases and J gave up 4 bases; unmatched junction bases: 7. The CDR3 is CASIRQGQGNEKLFF. CDR3 nucleotide sequence: TGTGCCAGCATACGTCAGGGACAGGGTAATGAAAAACTGTTTTTT.

Of note for this clone: The same CDR3 also results from other DNA sequences found in this sample. The rearrangement joins TRBV28 to TRBJ1-2, with 8 bases identical to TRBD1. With V trimmed by 8 bases and J by 5 bases, 1 base remained unmatched. Per the germline V gene, CDR1 is MDHEN and CDR2 is SYDVKM. The length of the CDR3 is 11 residues. The CDR3: CASGQGYGYTF. DNA of the CDR3: TGTGCCAGCGGACAGGGTTATGGCTACACCTTC.

This chain joins TRBV11-2 and TRBJ1-2; TRBD1 matches 8 bases. CDR1 is SGHAT, CDR2 FQNNGV, per germline. There are 18 residues in the CDR3. The V segment lost 4 bases and the J segment 0 bases; nucleotides outside the gene matches: 13. In DNA, the CDR3 is TGTGCCAGCAGCTCCTTACAGGGGGGGATTGAAACTAACTATGGCTACACCTTC. Translating gives CASSSLQGGIETNYGYTF.

This clone has just one count. This rearrangement joins TRBV9 to TRBJ2-2, with 8 nucleotides matching TRBD2. The germline CDR1 and CDR2 sequences are SGDLS and YYNGEE. Trimming at V came to 2 bases and at J to 4 bases, leaving 7 bases not matched to a gene. This CDR3 is built from 16 residues. The CDR3 sequence is CASSVSTSGGTGELFF. CDR3 in DNA: TGTGCCAGCAGCGTGAGTACTAGCGGAGGCACCGGGGAGCTGTTTTTT.

The chain has TRBV5-4 and TRBJ1-4, with D possibly matching TRBD1 (6 bases). The germline V gene encodes CDR1 SGHNT and CDR2 YYREEE (reference sequence). V lost 0 bases and J 6 bases, leaving 6 bases between the germline ends. The length of the CDR3 is 13 residues. CDR3 protein: CASSLGTDEKLFF. CDR3 DNA sequence: TGTGCCAGCAGCTTGGGGACAGATGAAAAACTGTTTTTT.

Written as DNA, the CDR3 is TGTGCCAGCAGCTTACGGGATAGGGACACCATATATTTT. It specifies CASSLRDRDTIYF. The chain employs TRBV7-3 and TRBJ1-3, with D unresolved. Germline assignment: CDR1 SGHTA and CDR2 FQGTGA. The CDR3 is 13 residues long. V was cut by 2 bases and J by 8 bases, with 10 bases left in between. Filled out from reference TRBV7-3 and TRBJ1-3, the complete variable domain reads GAGVSQTPSNKVTEKGKYVELRCDPISGHTALYWYRQSLGQGPEFLIYFQGTGAADDSGLPNDRFFAVRPEGSVSTLKIQRTERGDSAVYLCASSLRDRDTIYFGEGSWLTVV.

V is TRBV19 and J is TRBJ1-2, with D possibly TRBD1 on 5 matching bases. CDR3 length equals 15 residues. CDR1 is LNHDA and CDR2 is SQIVND in the germline V gene (reference sequence). V lost 7 bases to trimming and J lost 5 bases, with 20 bases between them. The CDR3 coding sequence is TGTGCCAGTAAAGTGCCCTTCAGGGAAGGGTATGGCTACACCTTC. Encoded protein: CASKVPFREGYGYTF.

J is TRBJ2-1 and V is TRBV27; TRBD2 aligns across 9 bases. The CDR3 is 17 residues long. Losses at the gene ends were 0 bases for V and 4 bases for J; bases not matched to a gene: 7. Germline assignment: CDR1 MNHEY and CDR2 SMNVEV (reference sequence). The CDR3 nucleotides read TGTGCCAGCAGTTTATCGATCGCGGGAGGGTTATACAATGAGCAGTTCTTC. This translates into CASSLSIAGGLYNEQFF.

The rearrangement links TRBV7-9 to TRBJ1-1, with D possibly matching TRBD1 (6 bases). Trimming took 6 bases from V and 4 from J, leaving 9 bases between them. The CDR3 runs 12 residues. The germline V gene has CDR1 SEHNR and CDR2 FQNEAQ (reference sequence). CDR3: CASRGGPTEAFF. For the CDR3, the DNA is TGTGCCAGCAGGGGGGGGCCCACTGAAGCTTTCTTT.

This CDR3 is CASSETGTSDDTQYF. CDR3 coding DNA: TGCGCCAGCAGCGAGACCGGGACTAGCGATGATACGCAGTATTTT. This sequence joins TRBV4-3 and TRBJ2-3, with 10 bases identical to TRBD2. V gave up 5 bases and J gave up 6 bases; unmatched junction bases: 8. Germline CDR1 and CDR2: LGHNA and YSLEER. The CDR3 runs 15 residues.

This chain links TRBV6-6 with TRBJ2-5, with D possibly TRBD1 on 6 matching bases. CDR1 and CDR2 (germline): MNHNY, SVGAGI (reference sequence). Trimming took off 7 bases at V and 1 base at J, with 10 bases between the two ends. This CDR3 has 13 residues. CDR3 in DNA: TGTGCCAGCACCGGGGACATCCAAGAGACCCAGTACTTC. Translating it yields CASTGDIQETQYF.

V usage is TRBV5-1 and J usage is TRBJ2-2; 9 bases match TRBD2. V lost 5 bases, J lost 3 bases, and 5 bases stayed unmatched. This CDR3 region has 15 residues. The germline V gene has CDR1 SGHRS and CDR2 YFSETQ. The CDR3 bases are TGCGCCAGCAGGGTTAGCGGGAGATACACCGGGGAGCTGTTTTTT. Translation: CASRVSGRYTGELFF.

This chain connects TRBV11-3 to TRBJ2-5, with D unclear. Trimming removed 1 base at V and 4 bases at J, with 4 bases between. This CDR3 is built from 12 residues. Germline V gives CDR1 SGHNT, CDR2 YENEEA. The CDR3: CASSLVVETQYF. The CDR3 nucleotides are TGTGCCAGCAGCTTAGTAGTAGAGACCCAGTACTTC.

The chain's CDR3 is CASSYSGGSGGEKLFF. In DNA form, the CDR3 reads TGTGCCAGCAGTTACTCTGGGGGGTCCGGCGGCGAAAAACTGTTTTTT. J is TRBJ1-4 and V is TRBV6-5; TRBD1 is a possible D gene (5 bases). V shed 0 bases and J shed 8 bases, with 16 bases lying between them. Germline CDR1 reads MNHEY; CDR2 reads SVGAGI. CDR3 length: 16 residues.

The chain is built from TRBV28 and TRBJ2-7, with D tentatively TRBD1 (5 bases). Germline loops: CDR1 MDHEN, CDR2 SYDVKM. Deletions cut 1 base from V and 3 bases from J, with 13 bases between. The CDR3 runs to 15 residues. The CDR3 protein is CASSLLGPDRYEQYF. The CDR3 coding sequence is TGTGCCAGCAGTTTATTGGGGCCAGATCGCTACGAGCAGTACTTC.